This TCR beta chain emerged from a study of OX40 agonist ivuxolimab in advanced cancers. The wider study: The dose-escalation cohort was approximately 80% male, with a mean age of about 60 years, ranging about 23 to 79.

The germline CDR1 and CDR2 sequences are LNHDA and SQIVND (reference sequence). CDR3 length: 16 residues. J was trimmed by 1 base and V by 7 bases; bases with no gene match: 7. Study observations and caveats: Low normalized T-cell clonal expansion was also seen in some nonresponders. There were, on average, more expanded clones in CD8+ T cells than in CD4+.

Using immunoSEQ multiplex PCR, the repertoire was profiled, and TCRdb retains in-frame clones only, with some absent. The sample has about 19,000 clones; about 77% are singletons. Comments on this clone: Its antigen is currently unknown.

The sequence was collected from an adult with an advanced solid tumor such as melanoma, head and neck, liver or kidney cancer. The sample in question was CD4+ or CD8+ T cells sorted from blood, obtained in a trial of the OX40 agonist ivuxolimab. V gene TRBV19 combines with J gene TRBJ2-3; 11 bases are a match to TRBD1. CDR3 nucleotides: TGTGCCAGTACCCCGGACAGGGGGCCTGGCACAGATACGCAGTATTTT. This translates into CASTPDRGPGTDTQYF.